This T cell receptor (beta chain) was captured in a study of long-term antiretroviral therapy in people with HIV. Overall study results and limits: Dominant in the repertoire at all time points were clones expanded before ART. HIV repertoires spanned narrower CDR3 length ranges than controls.

The CDR3 has 15 amino acids. J gave up 1 base and V 6 bases, and 3 bases lay outside the gene matches. Germline V CDR1 and CDR2: MNHEY, SVGAGI. As concerns this clone: Its target is not known.

Researchers ran immunoSEQ v3.0 at survey level. Sequencing used immunoSEQ multiplex PCR; TCRdb keeps in-frame clones, though not all of them. The sample shows about 12,000 clones, 70% to 80% of them seen only once. Sequenced material: unsorted PBMCs, taken 1.3 years after starting antiretroviral therapy. The sequence came from a woman aged 18 to 35 with HIV. The J gene is TRBJ1-5, the V gene TRBV6-5, with 10 bases aligning to TRBD1. CDR3 coding DNA: TGTGCCAGCAGCCCGGGACAGGGGAGCAATCAGCCCCAGCATTTT. It encodes CASSPGQGSNQPQHF.